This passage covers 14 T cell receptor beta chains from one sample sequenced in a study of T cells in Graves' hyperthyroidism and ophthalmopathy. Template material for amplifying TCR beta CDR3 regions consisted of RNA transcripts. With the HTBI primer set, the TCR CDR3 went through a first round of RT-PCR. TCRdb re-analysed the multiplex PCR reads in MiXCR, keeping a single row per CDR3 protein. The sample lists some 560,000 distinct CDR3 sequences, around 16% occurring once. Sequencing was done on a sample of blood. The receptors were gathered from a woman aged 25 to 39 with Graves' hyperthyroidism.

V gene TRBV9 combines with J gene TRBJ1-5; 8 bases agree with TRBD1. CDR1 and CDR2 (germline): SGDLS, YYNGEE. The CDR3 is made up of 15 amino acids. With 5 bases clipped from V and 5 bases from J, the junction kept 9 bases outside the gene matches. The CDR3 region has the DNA TGTGCCAGCAGTGGTTCCGGGACAGGAGATCAGCCCCAGCATTTT. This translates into CASSGSGTGDQPQHF.

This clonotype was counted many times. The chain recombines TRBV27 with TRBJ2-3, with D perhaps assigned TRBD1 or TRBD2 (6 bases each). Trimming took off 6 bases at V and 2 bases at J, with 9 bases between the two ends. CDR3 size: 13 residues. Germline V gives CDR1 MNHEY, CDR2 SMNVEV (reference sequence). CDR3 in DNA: TGTGCCAGCAGGGGGGGCTACACAGATACGCAGTATTTT. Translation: CASRGGYTDTQYF.

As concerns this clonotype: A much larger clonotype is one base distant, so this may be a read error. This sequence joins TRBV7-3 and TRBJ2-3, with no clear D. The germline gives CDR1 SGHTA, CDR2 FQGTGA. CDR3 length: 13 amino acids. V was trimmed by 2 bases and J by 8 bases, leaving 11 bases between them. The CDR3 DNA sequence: TGTGCCAGCAGCTTAGTAGGCGGTAGTACGCAGTATTTT. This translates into CASSLVGGSTQYF.

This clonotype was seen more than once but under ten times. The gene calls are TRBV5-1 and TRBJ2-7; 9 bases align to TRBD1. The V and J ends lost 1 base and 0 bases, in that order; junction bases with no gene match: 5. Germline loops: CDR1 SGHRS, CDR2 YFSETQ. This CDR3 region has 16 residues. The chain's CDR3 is CASSLTAGQGSYEQYF. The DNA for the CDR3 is TGCGCCAGCAGCTTGACCGCGGGACAGGGCTCCTACGAGCAGTACTTC.

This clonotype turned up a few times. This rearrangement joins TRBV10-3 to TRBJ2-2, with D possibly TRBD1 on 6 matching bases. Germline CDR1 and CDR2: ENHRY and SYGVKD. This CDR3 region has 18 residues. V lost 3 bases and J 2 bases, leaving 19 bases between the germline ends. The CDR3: CAISDVRGLLLNTGELFF. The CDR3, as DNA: TGTGCCATCAGTGATGTCAGGGGCCTTCTCTTAAACACCGGGGAGCTGTTTTTT.

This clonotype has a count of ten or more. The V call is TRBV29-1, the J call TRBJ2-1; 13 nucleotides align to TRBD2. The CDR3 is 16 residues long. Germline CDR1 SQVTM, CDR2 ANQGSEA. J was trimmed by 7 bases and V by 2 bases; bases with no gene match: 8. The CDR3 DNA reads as TGCAGCGTTGAAAGGGGAGGACTAGCGGGAGTAAATGAGCAGTTCTTC. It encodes CSVERGGLAGVNEQFF.

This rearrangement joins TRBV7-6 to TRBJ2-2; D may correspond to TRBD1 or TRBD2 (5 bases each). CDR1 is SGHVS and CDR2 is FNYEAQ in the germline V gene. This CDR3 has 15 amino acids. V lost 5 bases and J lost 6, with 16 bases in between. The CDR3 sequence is CASSLRDGGSGELFF. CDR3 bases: TGTGCCAGCAGCCTCCGGGACGGAGGTTCCGGGGAGCTGTTTTTT.

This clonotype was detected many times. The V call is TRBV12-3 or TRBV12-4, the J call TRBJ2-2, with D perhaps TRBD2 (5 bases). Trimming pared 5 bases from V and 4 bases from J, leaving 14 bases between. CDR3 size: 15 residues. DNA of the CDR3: TGTGCCAGCAGTCCCCGTGAGGGTAGCACCGGGGAGCTGTTTTTT. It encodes CASSPREGSTGELFF.

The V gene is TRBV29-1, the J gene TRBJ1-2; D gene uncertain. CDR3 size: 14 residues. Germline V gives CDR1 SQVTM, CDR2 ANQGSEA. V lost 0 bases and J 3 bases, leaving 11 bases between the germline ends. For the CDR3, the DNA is TGCAGCGTTGAAGATTTGAGTAGGGACTATGGCTACACCTTC. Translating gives CSVEDLSRDYGYTF.

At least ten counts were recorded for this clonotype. As DNA, the CDR3 is TGTGCCAGCAGCTCTGGGGAGAATGATTGGAGGGTCCACGAGCAGTACTTC. Its protein product is CASSSGENDWRVHEQYF. This chain uses TRBV7-3 with TRBJ2-7; weak D call: TRBD2 (6 bases). This CDR3 region has 17 residues. CDR1 SGHTA and CDR2 FQGTGA come from the germline V gene. V dropped 4 bases and J dropped 5 bases, with 24 bases sitting between them.

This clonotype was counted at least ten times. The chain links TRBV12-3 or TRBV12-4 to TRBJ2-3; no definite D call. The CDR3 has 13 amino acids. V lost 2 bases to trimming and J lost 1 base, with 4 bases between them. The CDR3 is CASSLKRTDTQYF. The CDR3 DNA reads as TGTGCCAGCAGTTTAAAGCGCACAGATACGCAGTATTTT.

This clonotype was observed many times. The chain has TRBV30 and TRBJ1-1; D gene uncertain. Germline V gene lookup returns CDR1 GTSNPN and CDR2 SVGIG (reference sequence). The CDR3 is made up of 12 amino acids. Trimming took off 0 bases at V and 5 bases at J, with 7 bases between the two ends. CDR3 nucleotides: TGTGCCTGGAGTGTAGCGATAACTGAAGCTTTCTTT. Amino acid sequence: CAWSVAITEAFF.

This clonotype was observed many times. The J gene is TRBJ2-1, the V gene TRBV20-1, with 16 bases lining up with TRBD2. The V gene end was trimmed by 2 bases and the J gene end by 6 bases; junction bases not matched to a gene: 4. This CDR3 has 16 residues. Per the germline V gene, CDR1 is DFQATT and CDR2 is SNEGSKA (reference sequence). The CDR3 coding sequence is TGCAGTGCTAGAAAGGGACTAGCGGGAGGGCCCAATGAGCAGTTCTTC. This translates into CSARKGLAGGPNEQFF.

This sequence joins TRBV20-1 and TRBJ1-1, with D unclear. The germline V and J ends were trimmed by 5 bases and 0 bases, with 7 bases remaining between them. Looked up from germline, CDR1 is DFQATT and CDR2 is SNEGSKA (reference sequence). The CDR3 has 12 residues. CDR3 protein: CSAPVVNTEAFF. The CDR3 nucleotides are TGCAGTGCTCCGGTGGTGAACACTGAAGCTTTCTTT.